Following are 9 T cell receptor beta chains from one sample sequenced in a study of vaccination effects on CD4 cells after COVID-19. Their antigens are not known. Here immunoSEQ multiplex PCR was the method, and the copy in TCRdb shows in-frame clones only, minus some. In the table there are more than 30,000 clones, less than 70% of which are singletons. Using viral peptide pools, the ViraFEST assay grew out antigen-specific CD4+ T cells prior to sequencing. Cells that had been cultured for less than 13 days were the source of isolated CD4+ T cells. Vaccine recipients, nucleocapsid antibody negative, had no prior SARS-CoV-2 infection. This specimen consisted of CD4+ T cells from PBMCs cultured with HCoV-OC43 spike peptides, obtained before COVID-19 vaccination. Specified subset: HCoV-OC43 spike overlapping peptide pool stimulation. The receptor set was obtained from a human donor who received a COVID-19 vaccine.

This sequence joins TRBV27 and TRBJ1-4; TRBD1 is a possible D gene (5 bases). The CDR3 contains 13 residues. Trimming took off 5 bases at V and 10 bases at J, with 14 bases between the two ends. CDR1 and CDR2 (germline): MNHEY, SMNVEV (reference sequence). The CDR3 reads CASSRGDLGKLFF. The CDR3 nucleotides read TGTGCCAGCAGTCGGGGGGATTTAGGAAAACTGTTTTTT.

The chain employs TRBV2 and TRBJ2-5; 7 bases align to TRBD1. Trimming cost V 6 bases and J 5 bases; bases outside gene matches: 0. The germline CDR1 and CDR2 sequences are SNHLY and FYNNEI. The CDR3 spans 11 residues. For the CDR3, the DNA is TGTGCCAGCAGCAGGGGGGAGACCCAGTACTTC. Translated: CASSRGETQYF. Drawing the rest from reference TRBV2 and TRBJ2-5, the complete variable domain is EPEVTQTPSHQVTQMGQEVILRCVPISNHLYFYWYRQILGQKVEFLVSFYNNEISEKSEIFDDQFSVERPDGSNFTLKIRSTKLEDSAMYFCASSRGETQYFGPGTRLLVL.

This clone was recorded at least ten times. CDR3 sequence: CASSAQGRSGNEQFF. In DNA form, the CDR3 reads TGTGCCAGCAGTGCTCAGGGGCGGAGCGGAAATGAGCAGTTCTTC. The chain recombines TRBV6-4 with TRBJ2-1; D may be TRBD1 (6 bases). Germline V gene lookup returns CDR1 MRHNA and CDR2 SNTAGT. The V end lost 4 bases, the J end lost 7 bases, and 17 bases lay between the germline ends. The CDR3 runs to 15 residues.

This clone appeared a few times. This rearrangement joins TRBV19 to TRBJ1-1; tentatively, D is TRBD1 (5 bases). This CDR3 is built from 11 residues. Germline V CDR1 and CDR2: LNHDA, SQIVND (reference sequence). CDR3 in amino acids: CASGYLTEAFF. CDR3 in DNA: TGTGCTTCAGGGTATTTGACTGAAGCTTTCTTT.

This chain uses TRBV19 with TRBJ2-4; 9 bases are shared with TRBD1. The CDR3 is 15 residues long. CDR1 LNHDA and CDR2 SQIVND come from the germline V gene (reference sequence). Trimming removed 4 bases from V and 4 bases from J; junction bases left unmatched: 5. CDR3: CASSTPGQGKNIQYF. CDR3 DNA: TGTGCCAGTAGTACCCCGGGACAGGGAAAAAACATTCAGTACTTC. Combining the CDR3 with reference TRBV19 and TRBJ2-4 gives the whole variable domain DGGITQSPKYLFRKEGQNVTLSCEQNLNHDAMYWYRQDPGQGLRLIYYSQIVNDFQKGDIAEGYSVSREKKESFPLTVTSAQKNPTAFYLCASSTPGQGKNIQYFGAGTRLSVL.

The table lists this clone with a count of one. The sample carries other DNA sequences with the same CDR3. The chain employs TRBV27 and TRBJ2-3; D gene unclear. Germline lookup yields CDR1 MNHEY and CDR2 SMNVEV (reference sequence). V lost 3 bases to trimming and J lost 3 bases, with 10 bases between them. The CDR3 consists of 14 residues. The CDR3 nucleotides read TGTGCCAGCAGTTTCGGACCCCATACAGATACGCAGTATTTT. It is translated as CASSFGPHTDTQYF.

A few counts support this clone. The chain employs TRBV5-4 and TRBJ2-2, with 7 bases lining up with TRBD1. The ends lost 0 bases at V and 5 bases at J; junction bases unmatched: 7. In germline, CDR1 is SGHNT, CDR2 YYREEE (reference sequence). This CDR3 region has 16 residues. The CDR3 region has the DNA TGTGCCAGCAGCTTGGGAGGGGGCCGGTGGACCGGGGAGCTGTTTTTT. Translation gives CASSLGGGRWTGELFF.

CDR3 in amino acids: CASSPEQGMNTEAFF. CDR3 coding DNA: TGTGCCAGTAGTCCGGAACAGGGTATGAACACTGAAGCTTTCTTT. The chain links TRBV19 to TRBJ1-1; D perhaps matches TRBD1 (6 bases). CDR1 is LNHDA, CDR2 SQIVND, per germline (reference sequence). This CDR3 has 15 amino acids. V was cut by 5 bases and J by 0 bases, with 13 bases left in between.

This chain links TRBV5-6 with TRBJ1-2; no clear D. The CDR3 contains 14 residues. Germline V gives CDR1 SGHDT, CDR2 YYEEEE. V lost 1 base to trimming and J lost 2 bases, with 9 bases between them. The CDR3 loop reads CASSLKGRNYGYTF. The DNA for the CDR3 is TGTGCCAGCAGCTTGAAAGGCAGGAACTATGGCTACACCTTC.